This T cell receptor (beta chain) originates from a study of T-cell reconstitution after alpha-beta-depleted transplantation in children. A library of TCRbeta sequences, prepared with unique molecular identifiers, was generated. One entry per CDR3 protein, called by TCRdb with MiXCR from the PCR reads. This repertoire shows some 490,000 distinct CDR3 sequences, about 12% found once; its top ten account for around 5.6%. This TCR came from a human donor who donated a stem cell graft to a child with combined immunodeficiency. Sequencing was performed on PBMCs from the stem cell graft donor, taken from the stem cell graft.

The CDR3 protein is CSARRTGTISDTQYF. The CDR3 coding sequence is TGCAGTGCTAGACGGACAGGGACTATTTCAGATACGCAGTATTTT. The chain is built from TRBV20-1 and TRBJ2-3; weak D call: TRBD1 (8 bases). The germline CDR1 and CDR2 sequences are DFQATT and SNEGSKA (reference sequence). The CDR3 contains 15 residues. The ends were cut back, 2 bases at V and 4 bases at J, with 16 bases in the middle.